Following are 30 T cell receptor beta chains from one sample sequenced in a study of blood T cell repertoires in COVID-19. TCRdb's copy holds only in-frame clones and misses some; the assay was immunoSEQ multiplex PCR. The table lists roughly 220,000 clones, less than 90% of them singletons, with 15% to 20% in the top ten. The sample taken for sequencing was peripheral blood. The receptor source for this set is a man aged 25-45 years with active or convalescent COVID-19.

This clone turned up a few times. The gene calls are TRBV28 and TRBJ1-2; TRBD1 matches at 7 bases. With 3 bases clipped from V and 4 bases from J, the junction kept 5 bases outside the gene matches. Germline CDR1 is MDHEN and CDR2 is SYDVKM. This CDR3 spans 14 amino acids. CDR3 sequence reads: CASSFPTGPYGYTF. The DNA for the CDR3 is TGTGCCAGCAGTTTCCCGACAGGGCCCTATGGCTACACCTTC.

This sequence joins TRBV19 and TRBJ1-2; D possibly corresponds to TRBD1 (5 bases). The CDR3 runs to 14 residues. Trimming removed 9 bases at V and 5 bases at J, with 19 bases between. Germline loops: CDR1 LNHDA, CDR2 SQIVND (reference sequence). Here the CDR3 reads CASRNSGTLYGYTF. The DNA for the CDR3 is TGTGCCAGCCGTAATAGCGGGACTCTTTATGGCTACACCTTC.

This chain links TRBV5-4 with TRBJ1-3, with D tentatively TRBD1 (6 bases). This CDR3 has 13 residues. The V and J ends lost 6 bases and 4 bases respectively, with 11 bases between them. Germline assignment: CDR1 SGHNT and CDR2 YYREEE (reference sequence). The CDR3 sequence is CASTLDRGNTIYF. DNA of the CDR3: TGTGCCAGCACCCTGGACAGAGGAAACACCATATATTTT.

The V gene is TRBV7-9, the J gene TRBJ2-7; D is perhaps TRBD1 (5 bases). Per the germline V gene, CDR1 is SEHNR and CDR2 is FQNEAQ (reference sequence). The length of the CDR3 is 13 residues. Trimming took 3 bases from V and 5 from J, leaving 11 bases between them. CDR3 nucleotides: TGTGCCAGCAGCTTGGCAGGGTTAGACGAGCAGTACTTC. Its protein product is CASSLAGLDEQYF. The whole variable domain, remainder taken from reference TRBV7-9 and TRBJ2-7, is DTGVSQNPRHKITKRGQNVTFRCDPISEHNRLYWYRQTLGQGPEFLTYFQNEAQLEKSRLLSDRFSAERPKGSFSTLEIQRTEQGDSAMYLCASSLAGLDEQYFGPGTRLTVT.

The chain joins TRBV5-1 to TRBJ1-1, with TRBD1 matching 10 bases. CDR3 size: 15 residues. Germline-derived CDR1 and CDR2 are SGHRS and YFSETQ. The trim removed 2 bases at V and 7 bases at J, leaving 8 bases unmatched. CDR3 coding DNA: TGCGCCAGCAGCTTTAGGGACAGGGGAATCGGTGAAGCTTTCTTT. Its translation is CASSFRDRGIGEAFF.

The chain employs TRBV10-3 and TRBJ1-2, with no clear D. Germline-derived CDR1 and CDR2 are ENHRY and SYGVKD. The CDR3 totals 12 residues. Trimming shortened V by 8 bases and J by 4 bases, and 11 bases separated the two germline ends. The CDR3 is CAIAGQLYGYTF. The DNA for the CDR3 is TGTGCCATCGCTGGGCAGCTCTATGGCTACACCTTC.

The table lists this clone with a few counts. The chain recombines TRBV9 with TRBJ2-7; D may be TRBD1 (6 bases). Germline values: CDR1 SGDLS, CDR2 YYNGEE. The CDR3 spans 14 residues. The V end was cut by 0 bases, the J end by 6 bases, with 13 bases between. CDR3 sequence reads: CASSVVRDTVEQYF. CDR3 sequence (DNA): TGTGCCAGCAGCGTAGTAAGGGACACCGTCGAGCAGTACTTC.

V is TRBV10-3 and J is TRBJ1-5; TRBD1 aligns across 12 bases. V trimming: 4 bases; J trimming: 6 bases; junction bases outside the gene matches: 4. Germline CDR1 is ENHRY and CDR2 is SYGVKD. The CDR3 has 15 amino acids. Written as DNA, the CDR3 is TGTGCCATCAGTGGGGGACAGGGGGCGAGTCAGCCCCAGCATTTT. Translated: CAISGGQGASQPQHF.

A single count supports this clone. The chain employs TRBV29-1 and TRBJ2-1; 8 bases fit TRBD2. V shed 4 bases and J 10 bases; nucleotides not matched to a gene: 9. CDR1 is SQVTM, CDR2 ANQGSEA, per germline. The CDR3 extends over 13 amino acids. The CDR3 spells CSVVWLAGAEQFF. The CDR3 DNA is TGCAGCGTTGTCTGGCTAGCGGGTGCCGAGCAGTTCTTC.

The chain joins TRBV4-3 to TRBJ2-5; 11 nucleotides match TRBD2. Germline V CDR1 and CDR2: LGHNA, YSLEER. CDR3 length: 16 residues. Unmatched junction bases numbered 5, after V lost 1 base and J lost 4 bases. The CDR3, as DNA: TGCGCCAGCAGCCAAGGAATAGCGGGAGGGCGAGAGACCCAGTACTTC. The encoded protein is CASSQGIAGGRETQYF.

The chain is built from TRBV29-1 and TRBJ2-2; D might be TRBD1 (6 bases). This CDR3 contains 15 residues. V was shortened by 6 bases and J by 4 bases, with 18 bases between the two germline ends. The germline V gene has CDR1 SQVTM and CDR2 ANQGSEA. The CDR3 reads CSVDTGRRGTGELFF. In nucleotides, the CDR3 is TGCAGCGTAGATACAGGGCGCCGAGGCACCGGGGAGCTGTTTTTT.

The chain is built from TRBV27 and TRBJ1-1; D is unresolved. In germline, CDR1 is MNHEY, CDR2 SMNVEV (reference sequence). This CDR3 is 14 amino acids long. Trimming pared 4 bases from V and 5 bases from J, leaving 14 bases between. The chain's CDR3 is CASSSLFTVTEAFF. CDR3 sequence (DNA): TGTGCCAGCAGTTCTCTCTTCACAGTAACTGAAGCTTTCTTT.

The rearrangement uses TRBV6-6 and TRBJ2-1; perhaps TRBD2 as D (6 bases). The CDR3 contains 16 residues. Trimming took 0 bases from V and 8 from J, leaving 17 bases between them. In germline, CDR1 is MNHNY, CDR2 SVGAGI (reference sequence). CDR3 DNA sequence: TGTGCCAGCAGTTACTCCCCCCAAGGAGGGTGGGATGAGCAGTTCTTC. It codes for CASSYSPQGGWDEQFF.

The chain joins TRBV18 to TRBJ2-7; 10 bases align to TRBD1. This CDR3 contains 14 residues. CDR1 and CDR2 (germline): KGHSH, LQKENI. Trimming took 6 bases from V and 2 from J; bases not matched to a gene: 4. The CDR3 DNA reads TGTGCCAGCTCGCCCGGGACAGGGGCCTACGAGCAGTACTTC. This encodes CASSPGTGAYEQYF.

This clone was detected a few times. This rearrangement joins TRBV16 to TRBJ2-1; TRBD1 is a possible D gene (5 bases). Germline V lookup: CDR1 KGHSY, CDR2 FQNENV. Trimming stripped 4 bases from V and 8 bases from J, with 15 bases between. The CDR3 has 14 amino acids. For the CDR3, the DNA is TGTGCCAGCAGCCTATATAACGCAGGGTATGAGCAGTTCTTC. Amino acids: CASSLYNAGYEQFF.

The chain is built from TRBV19 and TRBJ2-1; TRBD2 matches 7 bases. This CDR3 is built from 15 residues. CDR1 and CDR2 (germline): LNHDA, SQIVND (reference sequence). V shed 5 bases and J 2 bases; nucleotides not matched to a gene: 6. CDR3: CASSLQRGPYNEQFF. The CDR3 DNA sequence: TGTGCCAGTAGTCTCCAGCGGGGCCCCTACAATGAGCAGTTCTTC.

Within the sample, this clone is medium-sized. The chain is built from TRBV9 and TRBJ2-7; 7 nucleotides match TRBD2. CDR1 SGDLS and CDR2 YYNGEE come from the germline V gene. The length of the CDR3 is 13 residues. V shed 4 bases, J shed 6 bases, and the junction held 7 bases outside the gene matches. CDR3 sequence reads: CASSPLAAGEQYF. As DNA, the CDR3 is TGTGCCAGCAGCCCGCTAGCGGCGGGCGAGCAGTACTTC.

The rearrangement uses TRBV5-4 and TRBJ1-2; 9 positions match TRBD1. J gave up 4 bases and V 4 bases, and 2 bases lay outside the gene matches. The CDR3 loop spans 13 amino acids. Germline V CDR1 and CDR2: SGHNT, YYREEE (reference sequence). The CDR3 coding sequence is TGTGCCAGCAGCATGACAGGGGGCTATGGCTACACCTTC. It encodes CASSMTGGYGYTF.

The chain joins TRBV2 to TRBJ2-2; weak D call: TRBD2 (5 bases). The CDR3 totals 16 residues. The germline V and J ends were trimmed by 1 base and 4 bases, with 13 bases remaining between them. Germline CDR1 is SNHLY and CDR2 is FYNNEI. The CDR3 DNA reads TGTGCCAGCAGTGAAGTAGGCGGGTGGGTCACCGGGGAGCTGTTTTTT. It is translated as CASSEVGGWVTGELFF.

This chain links TRBV6-5 with TRBJ1-1; D is perhaps TRBD1 (6 bases). The V gene lost 7 bases and the J gene lost 3 bases, with 15 bases spanning the gap. The CDR3 covers 14 residues. Germline assignment: CDR1 MNHEY and CDR2 SVGAGI. In DNA form, the CDR3 reads TGTGCCAGCACAGGGGCGAGTTTGTACACTGAAGCTTTCTTT. This encodes CASTGASLYTEAFF.

The chain employs TRBV27 and TRBJ1-5; D remains ambiguous. Trimming took off 4 bases at V and 1 base at J, with 8 bases between the two ends. CDR1 and CDR2 from the germline V gene are MNHEY and SMNVEV (reference sequence). The CDR3 has 14 amino acids. CDR3 DNA sequence: TGTGCCAGCAGTTCCCCCTTGAGCAATCAGCCCCAGCATTTT. As protein: CASSSPLSNQPQHF.

V and J are TRBV5-1 and TRBJ1-2; no definite D call. V lost 0 bases, J lost 10 bases, and 7 bases lay in between. The CDR3 is 11 residues long. Germline V lookup: CDR1 SGHRS, CDR2 YFSETQ. CDR3 protein: CASSLGQVYTF. CDR3 bases: TGCGCCAGCAGCTTGGGGCAGGTCTACACCTTC.

This rearrangement joins TRBV6-5 to TRBJ2-5, with D possibly matching TRBD2 (5 bases). With 0 bases removed from V and 5 bases from J, the gap between germline ends came to 13 bases. In germline, CDR1 is MNHEY, CDR2 SVGAGI. This CDR3 is 15 amino acids long. In nucleotides, the CDR3 is TGTGCCAGCAGTTACTCGTGGGCTAGCAGGGAGACCCAGTACTTC. This encodes CASSYSWASRETQYF.

The rearrangement uses TRBV7-2 and TRBJ2-1; D is possibly TRBD2 (6 bases). CDR1 SGHTA and CDR2 FQGNSA come from the germline V gene. Trimming cost V 1 base and J 0 bases, with 10 bases left between them. The CDR3 has 16 residues. The CDR3 loop reads CASSLVGSNSYNEQFF. CDR3 bases: TGTGCCAGCAGCTTAGTCGGGAGTAACTCCTACAATGAGCAGTTCTTC.

This clone was counted once. This sequence joins TRBV11-2 and TRBJ2-1; 10 bases map to TRBD2. The CDR3 covers 15 residues. CDR1 is SGHAT, CDR2 FQNNGV, per germline. V shed 4 bases, J shed 9 bases, and the junction held 9 bases outside the gene matches. DNA for the CDR3: TGTGCCAGCAGCTCATCTCTAGCGGGAGCCGCTGAGCAGTTCTTC. Protein: CASSSSLAGAAEQFF.

The rearrangement joins TRBV5-4 to TRBJ2-7, with TRBD2 matching 8 bases. Germline V gene data show CDR1 as SGHNT and CDR2 as YYREEE (reference sequence). The CDR3 runs to 14 residues. The J segment lost 6 bases and the V segment lost 0 bases, leaving 5 bases of the junction unmatched. The CDR3 sequence is CASSLEWAGGEQYF. The CDR3 DNA reads TGTGCCAGCAGCTTGGAGTGGGCGGGGGGCGAGCAGTACTTC.

The rearrangement joins TRBV30 to TRBJ1-3, with D hard to call. The CDR3 sequence is 12 residues long. Germline V gene lookup returns CDR1 GTSNPN and CDR2 SVGIG (reference sequence). Trimming pared 2 bases from V and 4 bases from J, leaving 6 bases between. CDR3: CAWSPQGNTIYF. Written as DNA, the CDR3 is TGTGCCTGGAGTCCCCAGGGAAACACCATATATTTT. The full variable domain, its missing parts supplied by reference TRBV30 and TRBJ1-3, is SQTIHQWPATLVQPVGSPLSLECTVEGTSNPNLYWYRQAAGRGLQLLFYSVGIGQISSEVPQNLSASRPQDRQFILSSKKLLLSDSGFYLCAWSPQGNTIYFGEGSWLTVV.

This clone was observed a few times. The chain combines TRBV25-1 with TRBJ1-2; 7 bases align to TRBD1. The V gene's germline CDR1 is MGHDK and CDR2 SYGVNS. The CDR3 runs to 14 residues. Trimming at V came to 6 bases and at J to 6 bases, leaving 10 bases not matched to a gene. Written as DNA, the CDR3 is TGTGCCAGCAGACCCCCGGGACAGAAGGATGGCTACACCTTC. Its protein product is CASRPPGQKDGYTF.

This chain joins TRBV15 and TRBJ1-6; no clear D gene. Germline V lookup: CDR1 LNHNV, CDR2 YYDKDF (reference sequence). CDR3 length: 17 amino acids. Trimming took 1 base from V and 2 from J, leaving 12 bases between them. This CDR3 reads CATSRGVMEPYNSPLHF. The CDR3 DNA follows: TGTGCCACCAGCAGAGGGGTAATGGAGCCCTATAATTCACCCCTCCACTTT.

A note on this clone: The sample has other DNA sequences that encode this CDR3 too. The chain employs TRBV12-3 or TRBV12-4 and TRBJ1-2, with D possibly matching TRBD1 (5 bases). With 5 bases removed from V and 5 bases from J, the gap between germline ends came to 6 bases. The CDR3 sequence is 11 residues long. CDR3 sequence reads: CASSQGYGYTF. The CDR3 DNA reads as TGTGCCAGCAGTCAGGGTTATGGCTACACCTTC.